This TCR beta chain was sequenced for a study of cytomegalovirus exposure and HLA in healthy donors. Overall study results and limits: Some V segments could not be told apart, so they were left out, TRBV6-2 and TRBV6-3 among them. Published work reported that the classifier diagnosed cytomegalovirus status with high specificity and sensitivity.

With respect to this clone: Its antigen remains unidentified.

PCR involved 60 Vbeta and 13 Jbeta primers. The protocol was immunoSEQ multiplex PCR, while the TCRdb copy is restricted to in-frame clones and leaves out a portion. The sample yields about 140,000 clones, around two thirds seen once. Germline V lookup: CDR1 ENHRY, CDR2 SYGVKD. V dropped 7 bases and J dropped 3 bases, with 12 bases sitting between them. CDR3 length: 13 residues. Sequenced sample: PBMCs. The J gene is TRBJ1-1, the V gene TRBV10-3; TRBD1 might be the D (5 bases). The clonotype originates from a man aged 25 to 40 in good health and CMV-seropositive. The chain's CDR3 is CAITLRGDTEAFF. In nucleotides, the CDR3 is TGTGCCATCACCCTTCGGGGGGACACTGAAGCTTTCTTT.